This T cell receptor beta chain is drawn from a study of cytomegalovirus exposure and HLA in healthy donors (dated by TCRdb to about 2017). In the study overall: An earlier analysis of about 560 of the donors reported around 280 Gb of sequence data and approximately 120 million unique TCR beta sequences obtained from around 180 million T cells. About 330 gigabases of sequencing data and tens of millions of unique TCR sequences made up an early release that covered around 640 HLA-typed donors. Of the roughly 400 genotyped donors, 65% to 90% were placed in the genetic ancestry cluster associated with self-reported Caucasian donors. The study aimed to test whether cataloging public T cell receptors could reveal signatures of past pathogen exposure. The study profiled the T cell repertoires of approximately 700 subjects by immunosequencing and related them to cytomegalovirus serostatus. A separate validation cohort of roughly 130 different subjects was used in addition to the 666-subject first cohort. To predict cytomegalovirus infection status, the study combined high-throughput TCR immunosequencing, statistical association of individual TCRs with disease status, and machine learning. To study patterns of TCR occurrence, a later analysis re-analyzed previously published TCR beta repertoires from 700 or so donors and added high-resolution HLA genotyping. Rather than drawing on any new phenotypic data, the later analysis identified candidate immune exposures from TCR beta sequences and the way those sequences occurred across donors. In an earlier analysis of 500 to 650 of the donors, high-throughput TCR beta sequencing was used to judge whether each TCR beta V gene segment behaved as functional or pseudogenic. Donor age, sex, ethnicity and CMV serostatus were compiled alongside the repertoire data. A later genetic analysis took genome-wide SNP genotypes for about 65% of the 666 donors and used that subset as a discovery cohort. Every repertoire in the discovery cohort had been generated on one and the same sequencing platform. HLA typing included class I and class II loci at four-digit resolution. The number of donors typed differed by locus, with about 629-630 for A, B, C, DRB1 and DQB1, approximately 500 for DQA1, 600 to 610 for DPA1, and some 450 for DPB1. Because of strong linkage in the cohort, five DR-DQ haplotypes were treated as single units for association and clustering. Among about 410 genotyped donors of the cohort, an average of around 240,000 unique TCR beta nucleotide sequences was sequenced per donor, of which 15% to 20% were non-productive.

The cohort consisted of approximately 690 healthy bone marrow donors. At the time of sampling, every cohort member was nominally healthy, though immune exposures that went unrecorded were likely present. The donor was CMV seronegative and was included in the group of several hundred seronegative cohort members. A peripheral blood sample was collected from each donor, and TCR beta sequencing was performed on peripheral blood mononuclear cells. The Qiagen DNeasy Blood Extraction Kit was used to extract genomic DNA from the blood cell samples. Germline trimming amounts to 3 bases on V and 5 bases on J, with 3 as the count of junction bases outside the gene matches. The CDR3 sequence holds 14 residues, the cysteine and phenylalanine included. Only CDR3 DNA remains: 42 bases, in frame from the first base. CDR1 and CDR2 are drawn from the germline V gene (reference sequence): SEHNR, FQNEAQ. As concerns this clone: This receptor's antigen is unknown. Per-base qualities were not stored, and no clone one base away is much larger.

The research as a whole found: Linkage disequilibrium might explain the correlated functional status among segregating V segments, but an unknown experimental factor could not be ruled out. The sequencing pipeline was judged likely to have produced a cluster of highly shared sequence variants as a technical artifact. Broadly in line with IMGT annotations, most TCR beta V segments showed up in productive rearrangements about 90% or about 30% of the time in an earlier analysis of 587 of the donors. Sequencing depth was assumed to be roughly uniform across donors in the presence/absence analyses, though that assumption may not hold. According to a later genetic analysis, donors in an Asian-associated ancestry cluster had fewer N-insertions in productive TCRs than the approximately 650-donor mean. Because counts were too low, seventeen rarely observed V segments, including chromosome 9 orphons, were left out of the earlier analysis of approximately 500 of the donors. Because some donors lacked HLA typing at each locus, the association tests relied only on the typed subset. An association between a missense DCLRE1C variant and V-gene and J-gene trimming of TCR beta chains was found in a later genetic analysis and replicated in an independent cohort. A later analysis found that TCR association rates varied across HLA loci, with DRB1 alleles showing the most associated TCRs and HLA-C alleles the fewest. Assigning TCR associations to individual alleles was difficult when HLA alleles, especially DR and DQ, strongly co-occurred. A further reported finding was that TCR beta sequences accurately predicted the HLA-A and HLA-B alleles for most subjects in the first cohort. At a false discovery rate of 0.05, a later analysis linked 15,000 to 20,000 TCR beta sequences to specific HLA alleles. A later analysis found that most CMV-associated TCR beta chains appeared HLA-restricted, with HLA associations seemingly driven largely by CMV exposure. Several of the top co-occurrence clusters appeared to be linked to parvovirus B19, influenza, CMV and Epstein-Barr virus, according to a later analysis. According to the authors, the approach could potentially be generalized to other disease states and immunological phenotypes. The study gave a list of 150 to 200 TCR beta chains associated with cytomegalovirus. In a later analysis, HLA-associated TCR beta chains were found to be more clonally expanded and to have lower generation probabilities than equally common non-associated chains. While some public TCRs were present in many individuals, most TCR sequences turned up only very rarely across donors. Because the 87-base-pair reads could not distinguish some IMGT-functional V segments, including TRBV6-2 and TRBV6-3, those segments were excluded. CMV serostatus was the only immune exposure information available for the cohort. In this cohort, only TCR beta chains were sequenced, and detectable features were limited by the absence of alpha or paired-chain data. A few of the identified cytomegalovirus-associated TCR beta chains were confirmed in vitro to be specific for cytomegalovirus antigens. In both the original and validation cohorts, the classifier was reported to diagnose cytomegalovirus status with high specificity and sensitivity.

Library preparation employed the immunoSEQ multiplex PCR assay. A mixture of 60 forward primers for TCR Vbeta segments and 13 reverse primers for TCR Jbeta segments was used in the multiplex PCR. A multiplex PCR assay on genomic DNA amplified the CDR3 region of rearranged TCR beta genes. Amplified TCR beta libraries were sequenced as 87-base-pair reads on the Illumina HiSeq System. Regarding the original processing steps: A later analysis tallied around 82 million unique TCR beta chains across the 600 to 700 repertoires, and some 12 million of those chains were shared by two or more donors. A nearest-neighbor algorithm error-corrected the raw reads and collapsed the reads into unique sequences, merging closely related sequences to remove PCR and sequencing errors. V, D and J gene segments were assigned by aligning CDR3 sequences to IMGT reference sequences. For a sequence to be retained, a match of at least six nucleotides was required to both a V gene segment and a J gene segment. A rearrangement was called productive if the CDR3 had no stop codons and remained in frame with V and J, and every other rearrangement was called non-productive. Following IMGT convention, CDR3 was defined as the stretch from the second conserved V-encoded cysteine to the conserved J-encoded phenylalanine. The earlier analysis of some 550 of the donors excluded any sequence lacking an unambiguous match to a single V gene segment. In an earlier analysis of some 590 of the donors, V segments were called functional above 56.7% productive rearrangements and were called segregating when the between-donor standard deviation exceeded 5%. A statistical classification framework was developed to diagnose cytomegalovirus status using the catalog of TCR beta chain sequences. V and J gene assignment, in a later analysis, came from comparing TCR nucleotide sequences with IMGT/GENE-DB human TR gene sequences. A later analysis assigned CDR3 sequences and most-parsimonious VDJ recombination scenarios with the TCRdist pipeline. In a later analysis, each TCR beta chain was defined by its CDR3 amino acid sequence together with its V-gene family, and reads without a unique V-gene family were excluded. To address suspected cross-contamination and a sequencing artifact, a later analysis removed a few hundred highly shared, low-generation-probability nucleotide sequences. A later analysis calculated a clonal expansion index for each public chain from normalized within-repertoire ranks of inferred template counts. In a later analysis, generation probabilities were computed with a VDJ recombination model fitted to out-of-frame rearrangements, and the resulting probabilities were checked against IGoR. In a later analysis, TCR-TCR, TCR-HLA and TCR-CMV co-occurrence was scored with hypergeometric tests, and a repertoire-size bias correction was applied to TCR pairs. False discovery rates were estimated in a later analysis by permuting HLA or CMV assignments 20 times. In a later analysis, co-occurring TCRs were grouped using DBSCAN, with TCRdist sequence similarity added in when clustering inside HLA-allele-positive subsets. For co-occurrence clustering, repertoires with fewer than 30,000 or more than 120,000 public chains were excluded, along with about five repertoires with anomalous nucleotide sharing. TCRdb retrieved this table from immuneACCESS and kept in-frame rearrangements only. Not all clones are present; in checked studies, unresolved V genes account for under half, and no reason is known for the remainder. The D gene and trimming were derived from the DNA, and the V and J assignments and clone size from that table. This sample gives hundreds of thousands of clones in total; around four fifths of them show up just once. About 0.45% of the sample is taken by the ten largest.

This sequence originates from a boy aged 5-17 years in good health and CMV-seronegative. The chain joins TRBV7-9 to TRBJ1-5; TRBD1 fits 8 bases in the junction. Material for sequencing was PBMCs. CDR3 region: CASSLDREDQPQHF. The DNA is TGTGCCAGCAGCTTGGACAGGGAAGATCAGCCCCAGCATTTT.